The source of this TCR beta chain is a study of T cells in Graves' hyperthyroidism and ophthalmopathy. Study-level findings and limits: Peripheral blood also featured most of the thyroid clonotypes expanded above 0.001.

Deletions cut 1 base from V and 8 bases from J, with 9 bases between. The CDR3 length is 12 residues. Germline V CDR1 and CDR2: SEHNR, FQNEAQ (reference sequence). Diagnoses rested on clinical symptoms, serum thyroxine and TRAb, thyroid ultrasound and orbital computed tomography. RNA transcripts yielded amplified TCR beta CDR3 regions. First-round RT-PCR of the TCR CDR3 relied on the HTBI primer set. Each CDR3 protein is one row after TCRdb ran MiXCR on the multiplex PCR reads. The sample lists some 770,000 distinct CDR3 sequences, roughly 15% seen once, with around 7.7% in the top ten. Note on this clonotype: Its antigen is not identified.

This clonotype was sampled from a man aged 18 to 29 with Graves' hyperthyroidism. The source material was blood. The chain links TRBV7-9 to TRBJ2-7; D is unresolved. This chain's CDR3 is CASSLGAPKQYF. The CDR3 nucleotides are TGTGCCAGCAGCTTAGGCGCCCCGAAGCAGTACTTC.